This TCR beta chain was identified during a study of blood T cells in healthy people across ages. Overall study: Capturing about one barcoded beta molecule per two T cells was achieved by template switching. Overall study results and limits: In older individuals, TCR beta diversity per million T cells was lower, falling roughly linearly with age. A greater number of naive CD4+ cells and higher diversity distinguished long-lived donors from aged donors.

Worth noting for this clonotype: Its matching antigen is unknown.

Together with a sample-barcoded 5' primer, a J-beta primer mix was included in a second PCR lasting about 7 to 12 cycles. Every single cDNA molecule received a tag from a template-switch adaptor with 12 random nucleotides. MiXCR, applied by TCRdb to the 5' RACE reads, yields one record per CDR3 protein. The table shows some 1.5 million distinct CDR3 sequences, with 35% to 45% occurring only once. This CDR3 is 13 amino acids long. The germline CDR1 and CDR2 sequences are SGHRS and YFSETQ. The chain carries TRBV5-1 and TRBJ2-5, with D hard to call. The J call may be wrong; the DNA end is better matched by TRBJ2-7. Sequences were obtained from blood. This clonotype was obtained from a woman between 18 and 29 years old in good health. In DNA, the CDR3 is TGCGCCAGCAGCTTGGACTCAATTTACGAGCAGTACTTC. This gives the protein CASSLDSIYEQYF.